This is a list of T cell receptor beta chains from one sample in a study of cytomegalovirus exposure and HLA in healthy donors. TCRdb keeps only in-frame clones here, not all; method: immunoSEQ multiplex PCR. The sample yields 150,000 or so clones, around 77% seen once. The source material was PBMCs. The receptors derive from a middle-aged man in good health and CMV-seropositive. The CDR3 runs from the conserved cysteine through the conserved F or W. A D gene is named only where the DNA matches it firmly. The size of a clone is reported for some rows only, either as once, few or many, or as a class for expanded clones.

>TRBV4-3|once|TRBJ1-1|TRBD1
TGCGCCAGCAGCCAAGATCGGGGCAGGGGGCGTACCACTGAAGCTTTCTTT
CASSQDRGRGRTTEAFF
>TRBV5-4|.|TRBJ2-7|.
TGTGCCAGCAGCTTGGTCCCGTCCGAGCAGTACTTC
CASSLVPSEQYF
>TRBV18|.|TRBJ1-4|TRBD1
TGTGCCAGCCGACTAGGACAGGGGGCAAATAATGAAAAACTGTTTTTT
CASRLGQGANNEKLFF
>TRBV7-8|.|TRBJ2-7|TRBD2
TGTGCCAGCAGCTTTGTCTCCGGGACGGGAGGAAGAGGGCAGTACTTC
CASSFVSGTGGRGQYF
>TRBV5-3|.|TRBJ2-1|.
TGTGCCAGAAGCCCAGACTGGGTCTGTGAGCAGTTCTTC
CARSPDWVCEQFF
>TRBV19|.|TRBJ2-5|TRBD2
TGTGCCAGTAGTGTTAGCGGGGGTCCAGGAACCCAGTACTTC
CASSVSGGPGTQYF
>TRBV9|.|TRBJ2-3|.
TGTGCCAGCAGCGCTGGAGCCACAGATACGCAGTATTTT
CASSAGATDTQYF
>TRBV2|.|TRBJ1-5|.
TGTGCCAGCAATGAGGTCTATAGCAATCAGCCCCAGCATTTT
CASNEVYSNQPQHF
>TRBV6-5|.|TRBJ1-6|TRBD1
TGTGCCAGCAGTTACTCGGACAGGAGTTGGGCGACCCTCCACTTT
CASSYSDRSWATLHF
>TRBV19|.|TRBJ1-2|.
TGTGCCAGTAGTACGCGACAGAATGGGTCCTATGGCTACACCTTC
CASSTRQNGSYGYTF
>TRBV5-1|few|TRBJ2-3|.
TGCGCCAGCAGCTCACAGGGAGATACGCAGTATTTT
CASSSQGDTQYF
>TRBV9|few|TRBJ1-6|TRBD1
TGTGCCAGCAGCGTAGGCGGTCGACAGGGCTGGGCTTCACCCCTCCACTTT
CASSVGGRQGWASPLHF
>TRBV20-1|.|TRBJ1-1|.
TGCAGTGCTCTATCCGTCCCTGAAGCTTTCTTT
CSALSVPEAFF
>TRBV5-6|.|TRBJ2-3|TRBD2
TGTGCCAGCAGCTTGGGGGTCCTAGCGGGGGGGCCCCGCACAGATACGCAGTATTTT
CASSLGVLAGGPRTDTQYF
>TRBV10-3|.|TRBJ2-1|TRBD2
TGTGCCATTGCGACTGGCGGGGGAAACAATGAGCAGTTCTTC
CAIATGGGNNEQFF
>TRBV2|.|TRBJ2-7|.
TGTGCCAGCAGTGAAGAAGGAGGGGGGGCCTACGAGCAGTACTTC
CASSEEGGGAYEQYF
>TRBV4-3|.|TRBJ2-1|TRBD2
TGCGCCAGCAGCCAAGATGTACTAGCGCCTTACAATGAGCAGTTCTTC
CASSQDVLAPYNEQFF
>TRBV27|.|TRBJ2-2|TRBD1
TGTGCCAGCAGTTTTCGGGGACAGGGGACGTCCGGGGAGCTGTTTTTT
CASSFRGQGTSGELFF
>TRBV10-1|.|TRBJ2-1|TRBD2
TGCGCCAGCAGTGGACTAGCGGGGGGAGACAATGAGCAGTTCTTC
CASSGLAGGDNEQFF
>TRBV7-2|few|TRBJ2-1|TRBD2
TGTGCCAGCAGCCTGAGGGGCGGGGGCTACAATGAGCAGTTCTTC
CASSLRGGGYNEQFF
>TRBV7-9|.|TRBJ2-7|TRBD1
TGTGCCAGCAGCTTAGTGGGACAGGGGCTCGTCGAGCAGTACTTC
CASSLVGQGLVEQYF
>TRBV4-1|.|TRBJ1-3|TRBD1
TGCGCCAGCAGCGGGAAGTCATCCGGACAGGGTGGAAACACCATATATTTT
CASSGKSSGQGGNTIYF
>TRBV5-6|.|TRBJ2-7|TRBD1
TGTGCCAGCAGCTCGGGACAGGGCTCTTTCTACGAGCAGTACTTC
CASSSGQGSFYEQYF
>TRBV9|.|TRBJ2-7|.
TGTGCCAGCAGCGTACACCCCGGGAATACCGCCTACGAGCAGTACTTC
CASSVHPGNTAYEQYF
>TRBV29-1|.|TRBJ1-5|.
TGCAGCGTTGGCGAACTCAATCAGCCCCAGCATTTT
CSVGELNQPQHF
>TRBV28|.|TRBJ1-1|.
TGTGCCAGCAGTTTTACGGGTAGTGCCACTGAAGCTTTCTTT
CASSFTGSATEAFF
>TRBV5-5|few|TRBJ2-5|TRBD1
TGTGCCAGCAGCTTGCCAACGGCGGGGACAGGGGCTGAGACCCAGTACTTC
CASSLPTAGTGAETQYF
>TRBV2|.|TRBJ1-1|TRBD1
TGTGCCAGCAGTGACAGGGGGCATAACACTGAAGCTTTCTTT
CASSDRGHNTEAFF
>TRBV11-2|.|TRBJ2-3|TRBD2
TGCGCCAGCGGGAGCGGGGGTGCAGATACGCAGTATTTT
CASGSGGADTQYF
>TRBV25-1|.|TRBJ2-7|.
TGTGCCAGCAGTGAATTGCCGGGAGCCTACGAGCAGTACTTC
CASSELPGAYEQYF
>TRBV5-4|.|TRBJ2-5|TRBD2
TGTGCCAGCAGCCTAGCGGGGGGCCCACCCAGAGAGACCCAGTACTTC
CASSLAGGPPRETQYF
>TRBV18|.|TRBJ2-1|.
TGTGCCAGCTCACCACTGGGGGCGTTAAACAATGAGCAGTTCTTC
CASSPLGALNNEQFF
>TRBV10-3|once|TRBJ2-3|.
TGTGCCATCGATCGCGGACAGAGCACAGATACGCAGTATTTT
CAIDRGQSTDTQYF
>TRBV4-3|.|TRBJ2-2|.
TGCGCCAGCAGCCTCGGCCAGGCCGGGGAGCTGTTTTTT
CASSLGQAGELFF
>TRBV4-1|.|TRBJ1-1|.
TGCGCCAGCAGCCAAGTGGGGGCAGGGTTTATGACTGAAGCTTTCTTT
CASSQVGAGFMTEAFF
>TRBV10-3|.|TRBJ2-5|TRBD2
TGTGCCATCAGGGGAGGGGTAGCGGGGGCACCTCAAGAGACCCAGTACTTC
CAIRGGVAGAPQETQYF
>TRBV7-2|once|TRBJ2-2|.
TGTGCCAGCAGCTTAGCGTCAGGGGTCACCGGGGAGCTGTTTTTT
CASSLASGVTGELFF
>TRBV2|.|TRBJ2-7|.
TGTGCCAGCAGGAGTGACATCTACGAGCAGTACTTC
CASRSDIYEQYF
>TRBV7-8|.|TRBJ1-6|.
TGTGCCAGCACCCGGGGAGGAAGTTCACCCCTCCACTTT
CASTRGGSSPLHF
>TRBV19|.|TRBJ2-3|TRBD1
TGTGCCAGTTCTACAGGGGGAGACACAGATACGCAGTATTTT
CASSTGGDTDTQYF
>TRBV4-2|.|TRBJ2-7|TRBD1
TGTGCCAGCAGCCAATCGACAGGGGTCTACGAGCAGTACTTC
CASSQSTGVYEQYF
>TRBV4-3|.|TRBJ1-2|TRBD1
TGCGCCAGCAGCCAAGTCCCGGACAGGGCTAGGAGTGGCTACACCTTC
CASSQVPDRARSGYTF
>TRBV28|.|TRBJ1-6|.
TGTGCCAGCGAGTTTGAGGTCTCAGAGGCCCTTCTTGGATGTTCACCCCTCCACTTT
CASEFEVSEALLGCSPLHF
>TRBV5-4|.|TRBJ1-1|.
TGTGCCAGCAGCTTGGGATCGTCCAGTCGGAACACTGAAGCTTTCTTT
CASSLGSSSRNTEAFF
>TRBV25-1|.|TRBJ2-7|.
TGTGCCAGCGCGACCCAGGGTAACGAGCAGTACTTC
CASATQGNEQYF
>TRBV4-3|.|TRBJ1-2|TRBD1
TGCGCCAGCAGCCAAGATCGTAGGGACAGGGGGCCTGGTGGCTACACCTTC
CASSQDRRDRGPGGYTF
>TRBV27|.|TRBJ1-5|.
TGTGCCAGCAGTCCGGACACTTTGGGCAATCAGCCCCAGCATTTT
CASSPDTLGNQPQHF
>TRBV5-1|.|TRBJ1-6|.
TGCGCCAGCAGCACGAACGAAATCAGTTCACCCCTCCACTTT
CASSTNEISSPLHF
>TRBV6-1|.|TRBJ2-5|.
TGTGCCAGCACCACGGGGGTAGCCGTGGAGACCCAGTACTTC
CASTTGVAVETQYF
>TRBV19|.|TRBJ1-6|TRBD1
TGTGCCAGTAGTATACTGCAGGGGGGACGGGATTCACCCCTCCACTTT
CASSILQGGRDSPLHF
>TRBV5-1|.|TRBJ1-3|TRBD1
TGCGCCAGCAGCTTGACAGGGGTTGAAGGAAACACCATATATTTT
CASSLTGVEGNTIYF
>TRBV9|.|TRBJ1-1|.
TGTGCCAGCAGCGTAGGTTTAGAGAACACTGAAGCTTTCTTT
CASSVGLENTEAFF